Sequencing of this T cell receptor beta chain was carried out in a study of T cells after yellow fever vaccination. Background on the study: It was SMART-Seq v4 Ultra Low Input that prepared the fractions with low cell numbers.

TCRdb re-called the 5' RACE reads through MiXCR, storing one row per CDR3 protein. The data contain some 340,000 distinct CDR3 sequences, approximately 11% of them singletons. V was clipped by 10 bases and J by 1 base, with 14 bases between them. The CDR3 is 14 amino acids. CDR1 ENHRY and CDR2 SYGVKD come from the germline V gene. The sequenced sample was CD4+ T cells sorted from PBMCs, obtained 45 days after the yellow fever booster vaccination. The rearrangement uses TRBV10-3 and TRBJ2-4; D perhaps matches TRBD1 (5 bases). The receptor was isolated from a man aged 18 to 30 who received the YFV17D yellow fever vaccine. This CDR3 reads CATRADAAKNIQYF. CDR3 sequence (DNA): TGTGCCACCAGGGCGGATGCGGCCAAAAACATTCAGTACTTC.